The present entry profiles one T cell receptor (beta chain) with its context. The junction does not match germline at one end; this may be a read error. This entry is derived from a study of T-cell reconstitution after alpha-beta-depleted transplantation in children. Using unique molecular identifiers, the investigators prepared the TCRbeta library. TCRdb reprocessed the PCR reads with MiXCR, giving one entry per CDR3 protein. The table shows 330,000 or so distinct CDR3 sequences, with around a tenth occurring only once. The V gene's germline CDR1 is SSHAT and CDR2 FNYEAQ (reference sequence). The CDR3 totals 15 residues.

The clonotype originates from a human donor who donated a stem cell graft to a child with acute lymphoblastic leukemia. Sequencing used PBMCs from the stem cell graft donor, obtained from the stem cell graft. The gene calls are TRBV7-7 and TRBJ2-5, with a tentative D call TRBD2 (5 bases). CDR3 nucleotide sequence: TGTGCTAGCAGCCAGGAGCGGTCTGGCCAAGAGACCCAGTACTTC. Translation gives CASSQERSGQETQYF. The full variable domain, its missing parts supplied by reference TRBV7-7 and TRBJ2-5, is GAGVSQSPRYKVTKRGQDVTLRCDPISSHATLYWYQQALGQGPEFLTYFNYEAQPDKSGLPSDRFSAERPEGSISTLTIQRTEQRDSAMYRCASSQERSGQETQYFGPGTRLLVL.